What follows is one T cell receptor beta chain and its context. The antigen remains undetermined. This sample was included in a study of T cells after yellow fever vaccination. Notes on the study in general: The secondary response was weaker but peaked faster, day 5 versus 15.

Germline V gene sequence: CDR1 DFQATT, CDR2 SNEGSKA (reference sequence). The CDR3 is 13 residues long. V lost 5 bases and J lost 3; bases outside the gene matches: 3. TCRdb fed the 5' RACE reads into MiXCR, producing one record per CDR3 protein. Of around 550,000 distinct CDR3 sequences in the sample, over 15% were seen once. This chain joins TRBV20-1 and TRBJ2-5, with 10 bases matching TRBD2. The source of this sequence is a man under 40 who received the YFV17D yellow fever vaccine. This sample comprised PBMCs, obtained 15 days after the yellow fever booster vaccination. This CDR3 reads CSAWLAGEETQYF. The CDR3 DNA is TGCAGTGCTTGGCTAGCGGGAGAAGAGACCCAGTACTTC.